This TCR beta chain appears in the sequencing data of a study of blood T cells in healthy people across ages. This clonotype turned up a few times. PBMCs numbering at least 7 million were isolated per sample. Extraction yielded at least 5 micrograms of total RNA per sample. V trimming: 5 bases; J trimming: 5 bases; junction bases outside the gene matches: 12. Germline assignment: CDR1 SGHVS and CDR2 FQNEAQ. CDR3 length: 17 residues. The second PCR ran roughly 6 to 11 cycles with a sample-barcoded 5' primer and J-beta primers. TCRdb re-called the 5' RACE reads with MiXCR, one entry per CDR3 protein. This table has over 950,000 distinct CDR3 sequences, less than 45% appearing once.

The sample taken for sequencing was blood. The chain joins TRBV7-8 to TRBJ1-5; 10 nucleotides line up with TRBD1. This clonotype was sampled from a man younger than 35 in good health. The CDR3 sequence: CASSRSVGTGEDQPQHF. In nucleotides, the CDR3 is TGTGCCAGCAGCAGATCCGTGGGGACAGGGGAAGATCAGCCCCAGCATTTT.